A single sample gave rise to the 14 T cell receptor beta chains below, sequenced in a study of control samples from healthy donors and cancer patients. Some clones are missing from TCRdb's copy, which holds only in-frame ones; the method was immunoSEQ multiplex PCR. The table has about 150,000 clones, approximately 96% seen once. Sequencing input: blood. These receptors were collected from a man aged 35 to 55 in good health.

The chain joins TRBV5-1 to TRBJ1-6, with TRBD1 matching over 8 bases. After removal of 3 bases from V and 10 bases from J, the junction contained 6 bases not matched to a gene. Germline-derived CDR1 and CDR2 are SGHRS and YFSETQ. The CDR3 runs 14 residues. The CDR3 DNA follows: TGCGCCAGCAGCTCACAGGGGGAAGGATCACCCCTCCACTTT. Translating it yields CASSSQGEGSPLHF.

Judged by abundance, this clone is medium-sized. This chain links TRBV6-5 with TRBJ1-1; TRBD1 matches at 7 bases. CDR3 size: 13 residues. Unmatched junction bases numbered 6, after V lost 7 bases and J lost 4 bases. The V gene's germline CDR1 is MNHEY and CDR2 SVGAGI. The CDR3 spells CASNLQGSTEAFF. The CDR3 DNA is TGTGCCAGCAACCTACAGGGGAGCACTGAAGCTTTCTTT.

J is TRBJ2-1 and V is TRBV6-2 or TRBV6-3, with TRBD2 matching over 7 bases. The V gene's germline CDR1 is MNHEY and CDR2 SVGEGT. Germline trimming cut 2 bases from V and 9 bases from J; bases unmatched to any gene: 4. This CDR3 is built from 13 residues. CDR3 DNA: TGTGCCAGCAGTTACGCGACTAGCTTTGAGCAGTTCTTC. Residues: CASSYATSFEQFF.

The chain employs TRBV6-1 and TRBJ2-1; TRBD2 aligns across 7 bases. The germline CDR1 and CDR2 sequences are MNHNS and SASEGT. This CDR3 has 13 amino acids. J was trimmed by 8 bases and V by 2 bases; bases with no gene match: 3. Written as DNA, the CDR3 is TGTGCCAGCAGTGAAAGCGGGGTACATGAGCAGTTCTTC. It translates to CASSESGVHEQFF.

This chain joins TRBV11-2 and TRBJ2-3; D uncertain. Per the germline V gene, CDR1 is SGHAT and CDR2 is FQNNGV. V was pared by 6 bases and J by 2 bases, with 12 bases between. The CDR3 spans 14 residues. CDR3 bases: TGTGCCAGCAGACAGACACTCGACACAGATACGCAGTATTTT. Protein product: CASRQTLDTDTQYF.

The rearrangement uses TRBV27 and TRBJ1-2, with D perhaps TRBD1 (5 bases). Germline CDR1 and CDR2: MNHEY and SMNVEV (reference sequence). Trimming cost V 8 bases and J 8 bases, with 12 bases left between them. This CDR3 is built from 11 residues. The CDR3, as DNA: TGTGCCAGCGGAACAGGAGGGGGCTACACCTTC. As protein: CASGTGGGYTF.

The V call is TRBV27, the J call TRBJ1-2; D is perhaps TRBD1 (6 bases). The CDR3 covers 15 residues. Germline V lookup: CDR1 MNHEY, CDR2 SMNVEV (reference sequence). Trimming took 5 bases from V and 8 from J, leaving 21 bases between them. CDR3 nucleotide sequence: TGTGCCAGCAGTCTGAGCCGGGACAACCCCCGGGGCTACACCTTC. As protein: CASSLSRDNPRGYTF.

The chain uses TRBV9 and TRBJ1-3, with D unclear. Germline lookup yields CDR1 SGDLS and CDR2 YYNGEE. V was clipped by 4 bases and J by 0 bases, with 8 bases between them. The CDR3 is 14 residues long. The chain's CDR3 is CASSRQTSGNTIYF. The DNA for the CDR3 is TGTGCCAGCAGCCGCCAGACCTCTGGAAACACCATATATTTT.

This chain links TRBV21-1 with TRBJ2-3; the table's D gene call, TRBD2, was not cross checked with the DNA. TRBV21-1 is an annotated pseudogene. This CDR3 has 17 amino acids. The DNA for the CDR3 is TGTGCCAGCAGCAAAGCGCTTGGGGGAGGTAACACAGATACGCAGTATTTT. It encodes CASSKALGGGNTDTQYF.

The V call is TRBV10-2, the J call TRBJ2-7; 10 bases align to TRBD1. This CDR3 has 13 amino acids. J gave up 4 bases and V 10 bases, and 7 bases lay outside the gene matches. CDR1 is WSHSY and CDR2 is SAAADI in the germline V gene. This chain's CDR3 is CATQDRGRYEQYF. Here the CDR3 DNA reads TGCGCCACCCAAGACAGGGGGCGATACGAGCAGTACTTC.

This clone turned up a few times. The rearrangement joins TRBV5-4 to TRBJ1-3, with D possibly matching TRBD1 (6 bases). CDR1 is SGHNT, CDR2 YYREEE, per germline (reference sequence). Between the trimmed V and J ends, which lost 0 bases and 0 bases, there was a span of 13 bases. CDR3 length: 17 residues. The CDR3 loop is CASSLDGGLSSGNTIYF. The DNA for the CDR3 is TGTGCCAGCAGCTTGGACGGGGGCCTCAGCTCTGGAAACACCATATATTTT. Full variable domain (missing parts from reference TRBV5-4 and TRBJ1-3): ETGVTQSPTHLIKTRGQQVTLRCSSQSGHNTVSWYQQALGQGPQFIFQYYREEENGRGNFPPRFSGLQFPNYSSELNVNALELDDSALYLCASSLDGGLSSGNTIYFGEGSWLTVV.

The chain is built from TRBV19 and TRBJ1-1; D not resolved. The CDR3 has 13 residues. V was cut by 7 bases and J by 3 bases, with 12 bases left in between. Germline V gene lookup returns CDR1 LNHDA and CDR2 SQIVND (reference sequence). In nucleotides, the CDR3 is TGTGCCAGTAAATCGACCGGGGACACTGAAGCTTTCTTT. The encoded protein is CASKSTGDTEAFF.

The rearrangement links TRBV21-1 to TRBJ2-5; whether TRBD2, the table's D call, matches the DNA was not checked. TRBV21-1 is given as a pseudogene. The CDR3 has 19 residues. CDR3 nucleotide sequence: TGTGCCAGCATCCAACGCTCTAAAAAGCGGGACACCCCACGAGAGACCCAGTACTTC. Translated, it gives CASIQRSKKRDTPRETQYF.

The V call is TRBV30, the J call TRBJ1-2, with D possibly matching TRBD1 (6 bases). Germline V gene sequence: CDR1 GTSNPN, CDR2 SVGIG (reference sequence). V lost 0 bases to trimming and J lost 9 bases, with 14 bases between them. The CDR3 is 13 residues long. The CDR3 reads CAWSVRGELSYTF. The CDR3 nucleotides are TGTGCCTGGAGTGTAAGGGGGGAGCTCAGCTACACCTTC.